This T cell receptor (beta chain) was sequenced during a study of blood T cell repertoires in COVID-19 (dated by TCRdb to the early 2020s). The study in broad terms: Collaborator samples came from the United States, Italy and Spain and covered acute and convalescent phases of COVID-19. The material from the prospective study consisted of cDNA or gDNA derived from T cells, B-cell-depleted T cells, or PBMCs. The dataset comprised deeply sampled blood TCRbeta repertoires from subjects exposed to, actively infected with, or recovered from COVID-19. The repertoires were made available in a free public database intended to serve as a resource for research on the immune response to SARS-CoV-2. The samples were drawn from the first 160 participants of the ongoing ImmuneRACE study and from 1,200 or so subjects provided by 6 global collaborators. A de-identified subject ID, COVID-19 status, age in years and sex were almost always included in the sample metadata. Where available, HLA class I and class II types were taken from metadata supplied by the sample provider and were not determined by assay-based typing. Overall results and qualifications from the work: Clinical and demographic metadata were provided uncurated, with the amount varying by source and participant.

The germline V gene gives CDR1 as MDHEN and CDR2 as SYDVKM. The CDR3 contains 16 residues, cysteine and phenylalanine counted. Just the 48-base CDR3 DNA is kept, in frame starting at base 1. The germline V end is reduced by 4 bases and the J end by 6 bases; junction bases left unmatched: 9. TCRbeta CDR3 regions were amplified from genomic DNA by means of the immunoSEQ Assay, a bias-controlled multiplex PCR. Processing in the source paper ran as follows. Nucleated cell counts per sample were estimated from amplification of reference gene primers within the assay. To quantify the absolute abundance of each unique TCRbeta CDR3 rearrangement, sequence reads were collapsed and filtered. For each sample, productive Simpson clonality was calculated as the square root of Simpson's diversity index across productive rearrangements. The source is immuneACCESS, and TCRdb retained only in-frame sequences with V and J called. Part of the clones is not carried over; for the studies checked, unresolved V genes explain less than half of this, and the remainder is unexplained. V and J calls and clone size are those listed in that table; D and trimming were worked out from the DNA. The sample yields 85,000 to 130,000 clones; 85% to 90% were counted once. The ten largest clones add up to 4.5% to 6% of the sample.

Notes on this clone: Its antigen specificity is not known. No base quality information exists; no much larger clone differs at one position.

Collaborating institutions collected whole blood in K2EDTA tubes following their own protocols. Collaborator samples were shipped for TCRbeta analysis as frozen whole blood, isolated PBMCs, or DNA extracted from either sample type. Specimen: peripheral blood. The chain is assembled from TRBV28 and TRBJ2-3, and 11 junctional nucleotides match TRBD2. The receptor's source is a human donor in a cohort sampled during active COVID-19. In nucleotide form, the sequence is TGTGCCAGCAGTTCCCCCCCCACTAGCGGGAGTGATACGCAGTATTTT. Its protein product is CASSSPPTSGSDTQYF.